The rows below give T cell receptor gamma chains drawn from one sample of a study of gammadelta T cells in human blood. TCRdb called clones anew from the RT-PCR reads with CATT. The sample contains 300 to 400 gamma-chain clones, less than 11% of which appear only once. The specimen sequenced was non-Vgamma9Vdelta2 gamma-delta T cells from adult blood. The receptors come from a human donor. Both conserved end residues are part of each CDR3. Fields, in order: V gene, J gene, clone size, CDR3 protein, CDR3 DNA. Size values are once, few and many counts, or a class for expanded clones, and some rows have none.

v_call: TRGV8
j_call: TRGJ1/TRGJ2
clone_size: large
cdr3_aa: CATWDRRDYYKKLF
cdr3_nt: TGTGCCACCTGGGATAGGAGGGATTATTATAAGAAACTCTTT

v_call: TRGV4
j_call: TRGJ1/TRGJ2
clone_size: large
cdr3_aa: CATWDSGKNYYKKLF
cdr3_nt: TGTGCCACCTGGGATTCCGGGAAGAATTATTATAAGAAACTCTTT

v_call: TRGV9
j_call: TRGJ1/TRGJ2
clone_size: hyperexpanded
cdr3_aa: CALWEVRDYYKKLF
cdr3_nt: TGTGCCTTGTGGGAGGTGCGGGATTATTATAAGAAACTCTTT

v_call: TRGV8
j_call: TRGJ1/TRGJ2
clone_size: large
cdr3_aa: CATWDHYYKKLF
cdr3_nt: TGTGCCACCTGGGATCATTATTATAAGAAACTCTTT

v_call: TRGV4
j_call: TRGJ1/TRGJ2
clone_size: few
cdr3_aa: CATWDGIYKKLF
cdr3_nt: TGTGCCACCTGGGATGGGATTTATAAGAAACTCTTT

v_call: TRGV3
j_call: TRGJ1/TRGJ2
clone_size: few
cdr3_aa: CATWDRPNSSYYKKLF
cdr3_nt: TGTGCCACCTGGGACAGGCCTAACTCCTCTTATTATAAGAAACTCTTT

v_call: TRGV8
j_call: TRGJ1/TRGJ2
clone_size: large
cdr3_aa: CATWVYYKKLF
cdr3_nt: TGTGCCACCTGGGTTTATTATAAGAAACTCTTT

v_call: TRGV2
j_call: TRGJP1
clone_size: few
cdr3_aa: CATWDGTWGFKIF
cdr3_nt: TGTGCCACCTGGGACGGCACTTGGGGGTTCAAGATATTT

v_call: TRGV8
j_call: TRGJ1/TRGJ2
clone_size: large
cdr3_aa: CATWAPNYYKKLF
cdr3_nt: TGTGCCACCTGGGCCCCGAATTATTATAAGAAACTCTTT

v_call: TRGV9
j_call: TRGJ1/TRGJ2
clone_size: large
cdr3_aa: CALWEAYKKLF
cdr3_nt: TGTGCCTTGTGGGAGGCTTATAAGAAACTCTTT

v_call: TRGV8
j_call: TRGJ1/TRGJ2
clone_size: large
cdr3_aa: CATWDTSRDYKKLF
cdr3_nt: TGTGCCACCTGGGACACATCGAGGGATTATAAGAAACTCTTT

v_call: TRGV5
j_call: TRGJ1/TRGJ2
clone_size: NA
cdr3_aa: CATWDRYKKLF
cdr3_nt: TGTGCCACCTGGGATAGATATAAGAAACTCTTT

v_call: TRGV9
j_call: TRGJ1/TRGJ2
clone_size: NA
cdr3_aa: CALWEFYKKLF
cdr3_nt: TGTGCCTTGTGGGAGTTCTATAAGAAACTCTTT

v_call: TRGV2
j_call: TRGJ1/TRGJ2
clone_size: large
cdr3_aa: CATWDGLRRKLF
cdr3_nt: TGTGCCACCTGGGACGGGCTGAGGCGGAAACTCTTT

v_call: TRGV5
j_call: TRGJ1/TRGJ2
clone_size: large
cdr3_aa: CATWDRGNVRGYKKLF
cdr3_nt: TGTGCCACCTGGGACAGGGGAAATGTTCGAGGTTATAAGAAACTCTTT

v_call: TRGV4
j_call: TRGJ1/TRGJ2
clone_size: NA
cdr3_aa: CATWDGPGKLF
cdr3_nt: TGTGCCACCTGGGATGGGCCAGGGAAACTCTTT

v_call: TRGV4
j_call: TRGJ1/TRGJ2
clone_size: large
cdr3_aa: CATWPQGYKKLF
cdr3_nt: TGTGCCACCTGGCCCCAGGGGTATAAGAAACTCTTT

v_call: TRGV10
j_call: TRGJ1/TRGJ2
clone_size: large
cdr3_aa: CAAWDYLGYRYYKKLF
cdr3_nt: TGTGCTGCGTGGGATTATTTAGGGTATCGATATTATAAGAAACTCTTT